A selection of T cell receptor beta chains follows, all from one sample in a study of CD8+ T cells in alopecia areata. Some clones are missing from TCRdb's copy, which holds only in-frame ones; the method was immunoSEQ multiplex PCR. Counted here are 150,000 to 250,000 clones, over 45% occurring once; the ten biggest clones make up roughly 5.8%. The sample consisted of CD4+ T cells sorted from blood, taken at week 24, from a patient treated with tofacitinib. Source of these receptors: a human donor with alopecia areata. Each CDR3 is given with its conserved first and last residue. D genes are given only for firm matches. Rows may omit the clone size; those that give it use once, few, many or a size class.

CASSLPPYEQYF	TGTGCCAGCAGTCTTCCACCTTACGAGCAGTACTTC	-	12	TRBJ2-7	TRBV28	-
CASTAGLAGYNEQFF	TGTGCCAGCACCGCGGGACTAGCGGGGTACAATGAGCAGTTCTTC	TRBD2	15	TRBJ2-1	TRBV11-2	-
CASSTLAGGNIQYF	TGCGCCAGCAGCACCCTAGCGGGGGGCAACATTCAGTACTTC	TRBD2	14	TRBJ2-4	TRBV5-1	-
CASSPRTTHTDTQYF	TGTGCCAGCAGCCCTCGGACTACCCACACAGATACGCAGTATTTT	-	15	TRBJ2-3	TRBV13	-
CASSQEDRRGYTF	TGCGCCAGCAGCCAAGAAGACCGGAGAGGCTACACCTTC	-	13	TRBJ1-2	TRBV4-3	-
CASSQSGGRANEKLFF	TGCGCCAGCAGCCAGTCAGGAGGGAGGGCTAATGAAAAACTGTTTTTT	-	16	TRBJ1-4	TRBV4-1	once
CAWTSGTQETQYF	TGTGCCTGGACTAGCGGGACCCAAGAGACCCAGTACTTC	TRBD2	13	TRBJ2-5	TRBV30	few
CASSHRRDGYTF	TGTGCCAGCAGTCATAGGCGGGATGGCTACACCTTC	-	12	TRBJ1-2	TRBV25-1	-
CAWSVIGQHYEQYF	TGTGCCTGGAGTGTGATTGGACAGCACTACGAGCAGTACTTC	-	14	TRBJ2-7	TRBV30	few
CASSPPGAQETQYF	TGCGCCAGCAGCCCCCCGGGGGCTCAAGAGACCCAGTACTTC	-	14	TRBJ2-5	TRBV5-1	-
CASSQGDRWPPAYEQYF	TGCGCCAGCAGTCAGGGGGACAGGTGGCCGCCTGCCTACGAGCAGTACTTC	TRBD1	17	TRBJ2-7	TRBV23-1	few
CASRTGGSNEKLFF	TGTGCCAGCAGGACAGGGGGCTCCAATGAAAAACTGTTTTTT	TRBD1	14	TRBJ1-4	TRBV2	-
CASSYWRQETQYF	TGTGCCAGCAGTTACTGGCGGCAAGAGACCCAGTACTTC	-	13	TRBJ2-5	TRBV6-5	-
CASSSRLAGATDTQYF	TGTGCCAGCAGTTCCCGACTAGCGGGCGCCACAGATACGCAGTATTTT	TRBD2	16	TRBJ2-3	TRBV27	-
CASSKAGQRENNTEAFF	TGTGCCAGCAGCAAAGCAGGACAGAGGGAGAACAACACTGAAGCTTTCTTT	-	17	TRBJ1-1	TRBV21-1	-
CSAGQGPYGYTF	TGCAGCGCGGGACAGGGTCCCTATGGCTACACCTTC	TRBD1	12	TRBJ1-2	TRBV29-1	-
CASSSLADTGELFF	TGTGCCAGCAGCTCCCTTGCGGACACCGGGGAGCTGTTTTTT	-	14	TRBJ2-2	TRBV7-2	-
CATSSGRGDYGYTF	TGTGCCACCAGCAGCGGGAGGGGTGACTATGGCTACACCTTC	-	14	TRBJ1-2	TRBV15	-
CASSRTPNRDRGNEQFF	TGCGCCAGCAGCAGAACTCCGAACCGGGACAGGGGGAATGAGCAGTTCTTC	TRBD1	17	TRBJ2-1	TRBV5-1	once
CASSQGGTWETQYF	TGTGCCAGCAGCCAAGGGGGGACTTGGGAGACCCAGTACTTC	-	14	TRBJ2-5	TRBV11-2	few
CASSLSAKTASTDTQYF	TGTGCCAGCAGCTTATCCGCAAAGACCGCTAGCACAGATACGCAGTATTTT	-	17	TRBJ2-3	TRBV7-3	-
CSGQGHTEAFF	TGCAGCGGACAGGGTCACACTGAAGCTTTCTTT	TRBD1	11	TRBJ1-1	TRBV29-1	-
CASSHLGSRFF	TGCGCCAGCAGTCATCTGGGATCGCGGTTCTTC	-	11	TRBJ2-1	TRBV23-1	few
CATSADDGLVTSSYEQYF	TGTGCCACCAGCGCGGACGATGGACTAGTCACAAGCTCCTACGAGCAGTACTTC	TRBD2	18	TRBJ2-7	TRBV15	-
CASSLAGVSYNEKLFF	TGCGCCAGCAGCTTGGCAGGGGTCTCCTATAATGAAAAACTGTTTTTT	-	16	TRBJ1-4	TRBV5-1	-
CASRYTEGEKLFF	TGTGCCAGCCGTTACACTGAGGGTGAAAAACTGTTTTTT	-	13	TRBJ1-4	TRBV6-5	-
CAWSVQVNYGYTF	TGTGCCTGGAGTGTACAAGTGAACTATGGCTACACCTTC	-	13	TRBJ1-2	TRBV30	few
CASSYSRQGYGYTF	TGTGCCAGCAGTTACTCCCGACAGGGCTATGGCTACACCTTC	TRBD1	14	TRBJ1-2	TRBV6-5	-
CASTVGSYEQYF	TGTGCCAGCACCGTGGGCAGCTACGAGCAGTACTTC	-	12	TRBJ2-7	TRBV28	-
CAGDHSGANVLTF	TGTGCCGGGGACCACTCTGGGGCCAACGTCCTGACTTTC	-	13	TRBJ2-6	TRBV30	-
CAWSGVGTFTDTQYF	TGTGCCTGGAGTGGTGTCGGGACCTTCACAGATACGCAGTATTTT	-	15	TRBJ2-3	TRBV30	-
CASSVVGGEQYF	TGTGCCAGCAGCGTAGTAGGTGGCGAGCAGTACTTC	-	12	TRBJ2-7	TRBV9	once
CASSPDIVAHGANVLTF	TGTGCCAGCAGCCCCGACATAGTCGCGCATGGGGCCAACGTCCTGACTTTC	-	17	TRBJ2-6	TRBV7-7	-
CASSPALGGVNEQFF	TGCGCCAGCAGCCCAGCATTGGGGGGTGTGAATGAGCAGTTCTTC	-	15	TRBJ2-1	TRBV5-1	-
CASSEDGTYEQYF	TGCGCCAGCAGCGAGGACGGGACCTACGAGCAGTACTTC	-	13	TRBJ2-7	TRBV5-1	once
CASSAGTSGLAYEQYF	TGCGCCAGCAGCGCAGGGACTAGCGGGCTGGCCTACGAGCAGTACTTC	TRBD2	16	TRBJ2-7	TRBV5-1	few
CAWSIGQPRETQYF	TGTGCCTGGAGTATCGGGCAACCTCGGGAGACCCAGTACTTC	-	14	TRBJ2-5	TRBV30	-
CASSFLAGGKTDTQYF	TGTGCCAGCAGCTTCCTAGCGGGGGGGAAGACAGATACGCAGTATTTT	TRBD2	16	TRBJ2-3	TRBV5-6	-
CASSLGLATGELFF	TGTGCCAGCAGCTTGGGACTAGCGACGGGGGAGCTGTTTTTT	TRBD2	14	TRBJ2-2	TRBV11-2	-
CASHRVSEAFF	TGTGCCAGCCACCGAGTGTCTGAAGCTTTCTTT	-	11	TRBJ1-1	TRBV7-2	-
CASSLVSSGGSDTQYF	TGTGCCAGCAGCTTAGTCTCTAGCGGGGGAAGTGATACGCAGTATTTT	TRBD2	16	TRBJ2-3	TRBV7-8	few
CASSIADTQYF	TGTGCCAGTTCAATAGCAGATACGCAGTATTTT	-	11	TRBJ2-3	TRBV9	few
CASSLKQLNYGYTF	TGTGCCAGCAGTTTGAAACAGCTAAACTATGGCTACACCTTC	-	14	TRBJ1-2	TRBV6-5	once
CAIGRTSQETQYF	TGTGCCATCGGACGGACAAGTCAAGAGACCCAGTACTTC	-	13	TRBJ2-5	TRBV10-3	few
CASSPTSGRAQETQYF	TGTGCCAGCAGCCCAACTAGCGGGAGGGCCCAAGAGACCCAGTACTTC	TRBD2	16	TRBJ2-5	TRBV7-2	few
CASRALERPSTDTQYF	TGTGCCAGCAGAGCCTTAGAGCGTCCTAGCACAGATACGCAGTATTTT	-	16	TRBJ2-3	TRBV28	-
CSTFTPGNTNYGYTF	TGCAGCACCTTTACCCCAGGGAATACTAACTATGGCTACACCTTC	-	15	TRBJ1-2	TRBV29-1	-
CSVLRTGPFEQFF	TGCAGCGTCCTGAGGACAGGGCCGTTTGAGCAGTTCTTC	TRBD1	13	TRBJ2-1	TRBV29-1	once
CASSLAQGPGANVLTF	TGTGCCAGCAGCTTAGCACAGGGACCTGGGGCCAACGTCCTGACTTTC	-	16	TRBJ2-6	TRBV7-9	many
CAWQGQGNQPQHF	TGTGCCTGGCAGGGACAGGGGAATCAGCCCCAGCATTTT	TRBD1	13	TRBJ1-5	TRBV30	few
CASSAHYEQYF	TGTGCCAGCAGTGCGCACTACGAGCAGTACTTC	-	11	TRBJ2-7	TRBV25-1	-
CASSESGDNSPLHF	TGTGCCAGCAGTGAATCCGGGGATAATTCACCCCTCCACTTT	-	14	TRBJ1-6	TRBV25-1	-
CASKFSGEAGELFF	TGTGCCAGCAAGTTCTCCGGGGAGGCCGGGGAGCTGTTTTTT	-	14	TRBJ2-2	TRBV6-1	once
CASSYSEVSTEAFF	TGTGCCAGCAGTTACTCGGAGGTGAGCACTGAAGCTTTCTTT	-	14	TRBJ1-1	TRBV6-6	-
CASSLDSGADGYTF	TGTGCCAGCAGCTTAGATTCGGGGGCGGATGGCTACACCTTC	-	14	TRBJ1-2	TRBV7-2	-
CASRQGRFSYEQYF	TGTGCCAGCAGACAGGGCAGGTTCTCCTACGAGCAGTACTTC	-	14	TRBJ2-7	TRBV6-5	-
CASSLEHTNTEAFF	TGTGCCAGCAGTTTAGAACACACGAACACTGAAGCTTTCTTT	-	14	TRBJ1-1	TRBV27	few
CSVEPGVGSGAFF	TGCAGCGTTGAACCAGGGGTCGGGTCGGGAGCTTTCTTT	-	13	TRBJ1-1	TRBV29-1	-
CAWSPIGTVNTEAFF	TGTGCCTGGAGTCCTATTGGGACAGTGAACACTGAAGCTTTCTTT	TRBD1	15	TRBJ1-1	TRBV30	-